Below are 3 T cell receptor beta chains sequenced from a single sample in a study of beta chain features in type 1 diabetes. General study points: Researchers report that Type 1 diabetes patients had moderately but significantly shorter TCRB CDR3s across all four CD4+ subsets.

These receptors have no identified antigens. Expressed TCRB transcripts were sequenced after all isolated RNA was converted to cDNA. Sequenced by immunoSEQ multiplex PCR; TCRdb stores in-frame clones only, minus some. The repertoire includes around 160,000 clones, about 9% of them detected once, and around 0.7% sits in the top ten. Sample: central memory CD4+ T cells from blood. These receptors were obtained from a woman between 25 and 40 years old with type 1 diabetes.

This clone showed up many times. The rearrangement joins TRBV5-1 to TRBJ2-5; 7 nucleotides align to TRBD1. V dropped 5 bases and J dropped 5; count of bases not matched to a gene: 6. CDR3 size: 13 residues. Germline CDR1 SGHRS, CDR2 YFSETQ. CDR3 sequence (DNA): TGCGCCAGCAGAGATTCACAGGGGGAGACCCAGTACTTC. Translating gives CASRDSQGETQYF.

This clone has only a few counts. The chain has TRBV28 and TRBJ2-1; TRBD2 might be the D (6 bases). CDR1 MDHEN and CDR2 SYDVKM come from the germline V gene. This CDR3 spans 15 amino acids. The V end lost 3 bases, the J end lost 7 bases, and 16 bases lay between the germline ends. CDR3 protein: CASSFSGRMDNEQFF. As DNA, the CDR3 is TGTGCCAGCAGTTTTTCCGGGAGAATGGATAATGAGCAGTTCTTC.

The table lists this clone with a few counts. The chain recombines TRBV11-2 with TRBJ1-6, with TRBD1 identical over 9 bases. In germline, CDR1 is SGHAT, CDR2 FQNNGV. This CDR3 has 13 residues. V was pared by 5 bases and J by 10 bases, with 3 bases of the junction left unmatched. The CDR3 coding sequence is TGTGCCAGCAGCCGACAGGGGGGATCACCCCTCCACTTT. Its translation is CASSRQGGSPLHF. The full variable domain, rest sourced from reference TRBV11-2 and TRBJ1-6, is EAGVAQSPRYKIIEKRQSVAFWCNPISGHATLYWYQQILGQGPKLLIQFQNNGVVDDSQLPKDRFSAERLKGVDSTLKIQPAKLEDSAVYLCASSRQGGSPLHFGNGTRLTVT.